The 17 T cell receptor beta chains below were found in one sample sequenced in a study of control samples from healthy donors and cancer patients. TCRdb's copy holds only in-frame clones and misses some; the assay was immunoSEQ multiplex PCR. The top ten hold 5.7% of the sample, which has over 150,000 clones, 85% to 95% seen once. Sequencing was done on a sample of blood. These receptors originate from a man in his forties or fifties in good health.

CDR3 sequence reads: CASSIFPGELFF. The CDR3 DNA follows: TGTGCCAGCAGCATCTTCCCCGGGGAGCTGTTTTTT. The genes are TRBV7-9 and TRBJ2-2; D ambiguous. With 5 bases removed from V and 6 bases from J, the gap between germline ends came to 7 bases. The CDR3 covers 12 residues. The V gene's germline CDR1 is SEHNR and CDR2 FQNEAQ (reference sequence).

The CDR3 spells CATARGAQDTEAFF. CDR3 DNA: TGTGCCACCGCACGGGGGGCGCAGGACACTGAAGCTTTCTTT. This sequence joins TRBV24-1 and TRBJ1-1, with D maybe TRBD1 (6 bases). The CDR3 length is 14 residues. Trimming cost V 9 bases and J 3 bases, with 16 bases left between them. CDR1 is KGHDR, CDR2 SFDVKD, per germline.

CDR3 protein: CASTLGDLNSPLHF. In DNA form, the CDR3 reads TGTGCCAGCACCCTGGGAGACTTAAATTCACCCCTCCACTTT. The rearrangement uses TRBV6-5 and TRBJ1-6; D not certain. The germline gives CDR1 MNHEY, CDR2 SVGAGI. The CDR3 runs 14 residues. V lost 7 bases and J lost 7, with 14 bases in between.

The chain couples TRBV4-3 to TRBJ2-1; D remains unclear. The germline V gene encodes CDR1 LGHNA and CDR2 YSLEER. The CDR3 contains 15 residues. Trimming removed 1 base from V and 1 base from J, with 8 bases in between. The CDR3 region has the DNA TGCGCCAGCAGCCAAGCGCTCATTTCCTACAATGAGCAGTTCTTC. It codes for CASSQALISYNEQFF.

This clone was counted once. V and J are TRBV24-1 and TRBJ2-2, with a tentative D call TRBD2 (6 bases). CDR1 and CDR2 (germline): KGHDR, SFDVKD. V lost 10 bases and J 3 bases, leaving 17 bases between the germline ends. The CDR3 runs 15 residues. CDR3 region: CATRSGGEDTGELFF. Here the CDR3 DNA reads TGTGCCACTAGGAGTGGAGGGGAGGACACCGGGGAGCTGTTTTTT.

The chain uses TRBV3-1 (or the pseudogene TRBV3-2) and TRBJ1-1; D perhaps matches TRBD1 (5 bases). CDR3 length: 15 amino acids. V lost 1 base, J lost 0 bases, and 9 bases lay in between. Germline-derived CDR1 and CDR2 are LGHDT and YNNKEL (reference sequence). The CDR3 loop is CASSQVNRLNTEAFF. As DNA, the CDR3 is TGTGCCAGCAGCCAAGTGAACAGGCTGAACACTGAAGCTTTCTTT.

V is TRBV6-2 or TRBV6-3 and J is TRBJ1-1, with D maybe TRBD1 (6 bases). The V end was cut by 6 bases, the J end by 1 base, with 12 bases between. Germline loops: CDR1 MNHEY, CDR2 SVGEGT. The CDR3 has 14 residues. In DNA form, the CDR3 reads TGTGCCAGCAGCAACGGGACAAAGAACACTGAAGCTTTCTTT. Protein: CASSNGTKNTEAFF.

This sequence joins TRBV6-5 and TRBJ1-4; 7 bases map to TRBD1. The germline V gene encodes CDR1 MNHEY and CDR2 SVGAGI. Losses at the gene ends were 8 bases for V and 8 bases for J; bases not matched to a gene: 8. CDR3 length: 13 amino acids. The DNA for the CDR3 is TGTGCCAGCTCCGCAGGGGGTCGGGAAAAACTGTTTTTT. This encodes CASSAGGREKLFF.

This chain connects TRBV25-1 to TRBJ2-1; 11 bases are shared with TRBD1. Germline V gene lookup returns CDR1 MGHDK and CDR2 SYGVNS. With V trimmed by 5 bases and J by 0 bases, 9 bases remained unmatched. The CDR3 extends over 18 amino acids. The CDR3 loop is CASSKGQGVMSSYNEQFF. In nucleotides, the CDR3 is TGTGCCAGCAGTAAGGGACAGGGGGTAATGAGCTCCTACAATGAGCAGTTCTTC.

This sequence joins TRBV29-1 and TRBJ1-2; possibly TRBD1 for D (5 bases). CDR3 size: 13 residues. From germline, CDR1 is SQVTM and CDR2 ANQGSEA. Trimming took off 4 bases at V and 4 bases at J, with 13 bases between the two ends. CDR3 in DNA: TGCAGCGTTGTAATTCAGGGCCTCTATGGCTACACCTTC. This sequence encodes CSVVIQGLYGYTF.

This clone has only one observation. The chain carries TRBV28 and TRBJ2-6; 8 bases map to TRBD1. The CDR3 consists of 15 residues. Germline V gives CDR1 MDHEN, CDR2 SYDVKM. Germline trimming cut 5 bases from V and 2 bases from J; bases unmatched to any gene: 2. The DNA of the CDR3 is TGTGCCAGCAGTAACAGGGGGACTGGGGCCAACGTCCTGACTTTC. This codes for CASSNRGTGANVLTF. Drawing the rest from reference TRBV28 and TRBJ2-6, the complete variable domain is DVKVTQSSRYLVKRTGEKVFLECVQDMDHENMFWYRQDPGLGLRLIYFSYDVKMKEKGDIPEGYSVSREKKERFSLILESASTNQTSMYLCASSNRGTGANVLTFGAGSRLTVL.

Comment on this clone: A junction boundary mismatches the germline segment, possibly from a read error. The chain combines TRBV5-1 with TRBJ2-4, with 9 positions matching TRBD2. The CDR3 is 19 residues long. CDR1 SGHRS and CDR2 YFSETQ come from the germline V gene. This CDR3 reads CARSWELAGGHASKNIQYF. CDR3 nucleotide sequence: TGCGCCCGCAGCTGGGAACTCGCGGGGGGGCATGCGTCCAAAAACATTCAGTACTTC.

CDR3: CASSLLLHPNTEAFF. The CDR3, as DNA: TGTGCCAGCAGCTTGTTATTACATCCGAACACTGAAGCTTTCTTT. The rearrangement links TRBV5-5 to TRBJ1-1; no reliable D call. CDR1 is SGHKS and CDR2 is YYEKEE in the germline V gene (reference sequence). Deletions cut 1 base from V and 1 base from J, with 11 bases between. CDR3 size: 15 residues.

The chain combines TRBV6-5 with TRBJ1-4; D might be TRBD1 (5 bases). Trimming took off 6 bases at V and 3 bases at J, with 14 bases between the two ends. The CDR3 has 15 residues. CDR1 is MNHEY, CDR2 SVGAGI, per germline. The CDR3 sequence is CASSQGGGSNEKLFF. The CDR3 bases are TGTGCCAGCAGCCAGGGTGGTGGGTCTAATGAAAAACTGTTTTTT.

V usage is TRBV30 and J usage is TRBJ1-4; 9 nucleotides agree with TRBD1. The CDR3 contains 15 residues. Trimming took 5 bases from V and 0 from J; bases not matched to a gene: 4. In germline, CDR1 is GTSNPN, CDR2 SVGIG (reference sequence). CDR3 DNA sequence: TGTGCCTGGGGACAGGGGCTTGCAACTAATGAAAAACTGTTTTTT. Its protein is CAWGQGLATNEKLFF.

Written as DNA, the CDR3 is TGTGCCAGTAGTATATTAAAGACAGGTAGCTATGGCTACACCTTC. This codes for CASSILKTGSYGYTF. The rearrangement links TRBV19 to TRBJ1-2, with D maybe TRBD1 (6 bases). CDR1 and CDR2 from the germline V gene are LNHDA and SQIVND (reference sequence). This CDR3 has 15 residues. Trimming removed 2 bases at V and 4 bases at J, with 14 bases between.

This chain's CDR3 is CASSLSTAAGPTYGYTF. The CDR3 bases are TGTGCCAGCAGTTTGAGTACCGCGGCAGGACCGACCTATGGCTACACCTTC. V is TRBV27 and J is TRBJ1-2, with no clear D. Deletions cut 3 bases from V and 4 bases from J, with 21 bases between. The CDR3 is 17 residues long. In germline, CDR1 is MNHEY, CDR2 SMNVEV (reference sequence).